This T cell receptor (beta chain) appears in the sequencing data of a study of cytomegalovirus exposure and HLA in healthy donors. At the level of the study: Falling in the Caucasian-associated ancestry cluster were approximately 86% of approximately 400 genotyped donors.

In the PCR, 60 Vbeta and 13 Jbeta primers were used. The assay was immunoSEQ multiplex PCR, and TCRdb's table has in-frame clones only and misses some. The sample has about 110,000 clones; 76% are singletons. CDR3 length: 15 residues. Per germline, CDR1 MDHEN and CDR2 SYDVKM. To note about this clone: Sequence at one end of the junction differs from germline and may be a read error.

The chain recombines TRBV28 with TRBJ2-5; 8 bases fit TRBD2. Sequenced input: PBMCs. This sequence originates from a man under 40 in good health and CMV-seropositive. This chain's CDR3 is CASTRGTSGGETQYF. The CDR3, as DNA: TGTGCGAGCACCCGGGGGACCAGCGGGGGTGAGACCCAGTACTTC.